What follows are 3 T cell receptor beta chains derived from one specimen sequenced in a study of blood T cell repertoires in COVID-19. Sequencing was performed with immunoSEQ multiplex PCR; in TCRdb, only in-frame clones are kept and a portion is missing. Of around 300,000 clones listed, about four fifths are singletons. Material for sequencing was peripheral blood. The receptors originated from a woman aged 50 to 60 who had recovered from COVID-19.

The rearrangement uses TRBV24-1 and TRBJ1-5, with D unclear. CDR1 and CDR2 from the germline V gene are KGHDR and SFDVKD. With 2 bases removed from V and 2 bases from J, the gap between germline ends came to 15 bases. CDR3 size: 17 residues. DNA for the CDR3: TGTGCCACCAGTGATTACCGAACTGGAGGCGGCAATCAGCCCCAGCATTTT. It translates to CATSDYRTGGGNQPQHF.

The gene calls are TRBV27 and TRBJ2-7; the match to TRBD1 covers 8 bases. Losses at the gene ends were 6 bases for V and 2 bases for J; bases not matched to a gene: 6. This CDR3 has 14 residues. CDR1 MNHEY and CDR2 SMNVEV come from the germline V gene (reference sequence). CDR3 DNA sequence: TGTGCCAGCAGGCTAGGGACAGGAACCTACGAGCAGTACTTC. It specifies CASRLGTGTYEQYF.

The chain couples TRBV5-5 to TRBJ2-6; possible D gene TRBD2, 5 bases. The germline V gene encodes CDR1 SGHKS and CDR2 YYEKEE (reference sequence). Trimming cost V 0 bases and J 2 bases, with 15 bases left between them. The CDR3 totals 18 residues. The CDR3 DNA sequence: TGTGCCAGCAGCTTGGCGGGGTTAACAAGGGCTGGGGCCAACGTCCTGACTTTC. Encoded protein: CASSLAGLTRAGANVLTF.